One and the same sample provided the 7 T cell receptor beta chains below, sequenced in a study of CD8 T cells in Susac syndrome. The RNA, about 0.45 to 1 ug, was put through reverse transcription using random hexamers. TCRdb used MiXCR to reprocess the immunoSEQ multiplex PCR reads, holding one entry per CDR3 protein. The sample lists a few hundred thousand distinct CDR3 sequences, about 89% occurring once. The sample consisted of CD8+ T cells from PBMCs. The receptors were gathered from a human donor with multiple sclerosis.

The gene calls are TRBV14 and TRBJ2-3, with D possibly being TRBD2 (6 bases). Trimming cost V 8 bases and J 1 base, with 10 bases left between them. The CDR3 is 13 amino acids. CDR1 and CDR2 (germline): SGHDN, FVKESK. The CDR3 sequence is CASLGGGTDTQYF. In DNA, the CDR3 is TGTGCCAGCCTTGGCGGGGGCACAGATACGCAGTATTTT.

The rearrangement joins TRBV5-1 to TRBJ2-7; D assignment may be TRBD1 or TRBD2 (5 bases each). Germline loops: CDR1 SGHRS, CDR2 YFSETQ. CDR3 size: 16 residues. V was trimmed by 0 bases and J by 2 bases, leaving 15 bases between them. CDR3 in DNA: TGCGCCAGCAGCTTGGGACGGGAAATAGGGGCCTACGAGCAGTACTTC. This gives the protein CASSLGREIGAYEQYF. The entire variable domain, with the rest obtained from reference TRBV5-1 and TRBJ2-7, is as follows: KAGVTQTPRYLIKTRGQQVTLSCSPISGHRSVSWYQQTPGQGLQFLFEYFSETQRNKGNFPGRFSGRQFSNSRSEMNVSTLELGDSALYLCASSLGREIGAYEQYFGPGTRLTVT.

The chain links TRBV20-1 to TRBJ2-5, with 10 positions matching TRBD2. With V trimmed by 6 bases and J by 1 base, 5 bases remained unmatched. Looked up from germline, CDR1 is DFQATT and CDR2 is SNEGSKA (reference sequence). This CDR3 spans 14 amino acids. CDR3 bases: TGCAGTGCCCCCAGCGGGAGGGTCCAAGAGACCCAGTACTTC. Translated: CSAPSGRVQETQYF.

V gene TRBV27 combines with J gene TRBJ1-5; TRBD1 might be the D (5 bases). Germline V gives CDR1 MNHEY, CDR2 SMNVEV (reference sequence). The CDR3 spans 12 residues. Trimming shortened V by 9 bases and J by 7 bases, and 13 bases separated the two germline ends. CDR3: CASRVAGQPQHF. The CDR3 bases are TGTGCCAGTAGGGTGGCAGGGCAGCCCCAGCATTTT.

The rearrangement joins TRBV19 to TRBJ2-7, with 7 bases matching TRBD1. The junction had 14 bases not matched to a gene; V was cut back by 2 bases and J by 7 bases. The CDR3 loop spans 16 amino acids. The germline V gene has CDR1 LNHDA and CDR2 SQIVND (reference sequence). DNA for the CDR3: TGTGCCAGTAGTATAAGCAGGGACAGCCCATCTGGGGAGCAGTACTTC. Translation gives CASSISRDSPSGEQYF.

The rearrangement joins TRBV27 to TRBJ2-7, with D possibly TRBD2 on 6 matching bases. This CDR3 contains 13 residues. CDR1 is MNHEY, CDR2 SMNVEV, per germline (reference sequence). The V end lost 2 bases, the J end lost 7 bases, and 12 bases lay between the germline ends. CDR3 region: CASSLSYAGEQYF. The CDR3 DNA reads TGTGCCAGCAGTTTAAGTTATGCGGGGGAGCAGTACTTC.

V and J are TRBV7-9 and TRBJ1-5; no clear D gene. The CDR3 spans 15 residues. CDR1 is SEHNR and CDR2 is FQNEAQ in the germline V gene (reference sequence). Trimming took off 4 bases at V and 3 bases at J, with 13 bases between the two ends. The CDR3 spells CASSSSFHINQPQHF. CDR3 DNA: TGTGCCAGCAGCTCCTCGTTCCACATCAATCAGCCCCAGCATTTT.